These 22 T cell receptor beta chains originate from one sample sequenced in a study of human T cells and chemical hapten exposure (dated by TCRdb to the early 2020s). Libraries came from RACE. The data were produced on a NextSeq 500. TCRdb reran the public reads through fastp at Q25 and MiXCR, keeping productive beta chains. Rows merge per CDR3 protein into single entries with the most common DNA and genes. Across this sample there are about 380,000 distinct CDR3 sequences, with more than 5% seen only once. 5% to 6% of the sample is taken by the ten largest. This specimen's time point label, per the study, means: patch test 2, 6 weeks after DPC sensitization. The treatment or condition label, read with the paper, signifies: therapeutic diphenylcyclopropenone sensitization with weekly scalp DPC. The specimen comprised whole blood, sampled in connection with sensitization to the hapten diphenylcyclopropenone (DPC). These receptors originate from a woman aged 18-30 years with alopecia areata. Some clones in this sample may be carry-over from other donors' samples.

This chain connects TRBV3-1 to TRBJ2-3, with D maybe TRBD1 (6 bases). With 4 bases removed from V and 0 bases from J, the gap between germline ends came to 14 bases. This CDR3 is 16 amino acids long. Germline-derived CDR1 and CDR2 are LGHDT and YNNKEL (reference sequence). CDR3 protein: CASSRRDTYSTDTQYF. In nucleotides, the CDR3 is TGTGCCAGCAGCCGCCGGGACACCTATAGCACAGATACGCAGTATTTT.

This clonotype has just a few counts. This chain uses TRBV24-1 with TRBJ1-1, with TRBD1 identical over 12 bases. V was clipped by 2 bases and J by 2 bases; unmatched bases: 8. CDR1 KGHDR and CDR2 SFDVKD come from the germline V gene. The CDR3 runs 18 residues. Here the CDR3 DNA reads TGTGCCACCAGTGATTGGGACAGGGGGCCGTTGGGTAACACTGAAGCTTTCTTT. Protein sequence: CATSDWDRGPLGNTEAFF.

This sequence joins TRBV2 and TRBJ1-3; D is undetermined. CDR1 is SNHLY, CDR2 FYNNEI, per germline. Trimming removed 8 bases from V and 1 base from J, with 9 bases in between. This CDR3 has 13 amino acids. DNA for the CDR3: TGTGCCAGCGGGGAAGGGTCTGGAAACACCATATATTTT. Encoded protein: CASGEGSGNTIYF.

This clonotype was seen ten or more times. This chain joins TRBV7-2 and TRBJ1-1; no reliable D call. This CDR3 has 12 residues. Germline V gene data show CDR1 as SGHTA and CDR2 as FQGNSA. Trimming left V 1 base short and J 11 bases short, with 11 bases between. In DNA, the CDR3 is TGTGCCAGCAGCTTAGGGGCGGGCTCGGCTTTCTTT. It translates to CASSLGAGSAFF.

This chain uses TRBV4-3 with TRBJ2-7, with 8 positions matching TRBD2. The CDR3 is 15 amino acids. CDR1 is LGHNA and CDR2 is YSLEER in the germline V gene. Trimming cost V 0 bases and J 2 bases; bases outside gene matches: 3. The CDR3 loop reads CASSQDEGLAYEQYF. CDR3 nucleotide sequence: TGCGCCAGCAGCCAAGACGAGGGACTAGCCTACGAGCAGTACTTC.

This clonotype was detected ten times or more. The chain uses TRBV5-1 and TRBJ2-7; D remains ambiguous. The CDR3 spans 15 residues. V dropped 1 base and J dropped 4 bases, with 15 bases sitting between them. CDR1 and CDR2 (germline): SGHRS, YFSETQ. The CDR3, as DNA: TGCGCCAGCAGCTTGAACGCCCTAGGCTTTTACGAGCAGTACTTC. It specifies CASSLNALGFYEQYF.

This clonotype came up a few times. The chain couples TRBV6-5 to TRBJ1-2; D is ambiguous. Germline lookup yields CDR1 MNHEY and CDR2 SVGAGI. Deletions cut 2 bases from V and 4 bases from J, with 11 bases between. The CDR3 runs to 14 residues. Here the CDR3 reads CASSYGSGFYGYTF. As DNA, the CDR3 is TGTGCCAGCAGTTACGGGTCAGGCTTCTATGGCTACACCTTC.

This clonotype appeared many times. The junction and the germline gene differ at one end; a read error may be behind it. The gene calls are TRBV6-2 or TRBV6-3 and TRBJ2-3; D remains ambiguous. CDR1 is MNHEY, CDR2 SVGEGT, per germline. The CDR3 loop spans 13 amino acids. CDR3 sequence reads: CASSRDSTDTQYF. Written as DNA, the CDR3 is TGTGCTAGCAGCCGCGACAGCACAGATACGCAGTATTTT.

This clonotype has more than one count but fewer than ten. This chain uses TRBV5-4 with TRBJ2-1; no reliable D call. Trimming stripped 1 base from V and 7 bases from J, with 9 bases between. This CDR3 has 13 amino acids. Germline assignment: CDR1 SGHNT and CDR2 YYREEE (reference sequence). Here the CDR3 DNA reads TGTGCCAGCAGCTTGACTGAAAGGAATGAGCAGTTCTTC. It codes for CASSLTERNEQFF.

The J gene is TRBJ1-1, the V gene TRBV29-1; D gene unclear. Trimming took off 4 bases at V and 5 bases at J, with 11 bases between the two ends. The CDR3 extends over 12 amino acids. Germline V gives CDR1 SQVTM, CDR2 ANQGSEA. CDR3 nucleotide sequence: TGCAGCGTTGGGGGTTTGGCTACTGAAGCTTTCTTT. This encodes CSVGGLATEAFF.

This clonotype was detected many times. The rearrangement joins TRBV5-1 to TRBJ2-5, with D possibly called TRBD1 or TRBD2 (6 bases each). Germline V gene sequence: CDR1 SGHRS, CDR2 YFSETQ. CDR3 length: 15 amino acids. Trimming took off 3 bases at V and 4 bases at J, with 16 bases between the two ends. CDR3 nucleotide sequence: TGCGCCAGCAGCTCTATACAGGGAGGAAGAGAGACCCAGTACTTC. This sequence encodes CASSSIQGGRETQYF.

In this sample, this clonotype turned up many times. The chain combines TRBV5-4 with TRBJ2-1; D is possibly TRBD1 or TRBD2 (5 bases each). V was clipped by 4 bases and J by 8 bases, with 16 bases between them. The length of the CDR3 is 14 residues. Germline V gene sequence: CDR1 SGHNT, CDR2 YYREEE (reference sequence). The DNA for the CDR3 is TGTGCCAGCAGCAGAAGTGGGGGTCTGGATGAGCAGTTCTTC. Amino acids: CASSRSGGLDEQFF.

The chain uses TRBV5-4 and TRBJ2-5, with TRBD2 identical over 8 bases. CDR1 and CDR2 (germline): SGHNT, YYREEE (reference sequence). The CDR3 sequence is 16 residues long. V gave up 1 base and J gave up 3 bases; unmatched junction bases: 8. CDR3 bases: TGTGCCAGCAGCTTGCTGACCGGGACTAGTAAAGAGACCCAGTACTTC. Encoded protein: CASSLLTGTSKETQYF.

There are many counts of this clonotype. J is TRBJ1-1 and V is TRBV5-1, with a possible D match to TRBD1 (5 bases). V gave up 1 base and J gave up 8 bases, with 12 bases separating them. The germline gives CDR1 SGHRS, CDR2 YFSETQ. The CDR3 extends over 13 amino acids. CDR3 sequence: CASSLIRGGEAFF. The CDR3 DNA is TGCGCCAGCAGCTTGATCCGGGGGGGAGAAGCTTTCTTT.

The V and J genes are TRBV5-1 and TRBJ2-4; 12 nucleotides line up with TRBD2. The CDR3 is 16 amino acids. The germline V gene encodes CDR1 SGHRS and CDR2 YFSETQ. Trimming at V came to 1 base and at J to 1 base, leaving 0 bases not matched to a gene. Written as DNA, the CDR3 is TGCGCCAGCAGCTTGACTAGCGGGGGGGCCAAAAACATTCAGTACTTC. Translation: CASSLTSGGAKNIQYF. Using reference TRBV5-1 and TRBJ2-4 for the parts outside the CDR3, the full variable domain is KAGVTQTPRYLIKTRGQQVTLSCSPISGHRSVSWYQQTPGQGLQFLFEYFSETQRNKGNFPGRFSGRQFSNSRSEMNVSTLELGDSALYLCASSLTSGGAKNIQYFGAGTRLSVL.

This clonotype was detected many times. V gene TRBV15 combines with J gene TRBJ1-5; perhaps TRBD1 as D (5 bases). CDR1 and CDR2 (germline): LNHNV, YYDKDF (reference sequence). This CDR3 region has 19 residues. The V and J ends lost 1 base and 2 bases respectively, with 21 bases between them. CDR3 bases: TGTGCCACCAGCAGAGTTTATTATTCAGGGCGTGGCGGCAATCAGCCCCAGCATTTT. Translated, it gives CATSRVYYSGRGGNQPQHF.

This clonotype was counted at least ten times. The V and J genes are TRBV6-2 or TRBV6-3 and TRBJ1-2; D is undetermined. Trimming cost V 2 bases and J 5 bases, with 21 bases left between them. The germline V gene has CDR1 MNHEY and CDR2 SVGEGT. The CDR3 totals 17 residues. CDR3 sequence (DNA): TGTGCCAGCAGTTACAAGTTAGGGCAGATCGACGAGTATGGCTACACCTTC. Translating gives CASSYKLGQIDEYGYTF.

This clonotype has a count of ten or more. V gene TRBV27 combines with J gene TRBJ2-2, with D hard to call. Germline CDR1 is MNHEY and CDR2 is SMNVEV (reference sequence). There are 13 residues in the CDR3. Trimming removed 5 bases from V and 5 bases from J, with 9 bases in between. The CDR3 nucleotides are TGTGCCAGCAGTCCCATGGGGACCGGGGAGCTGTTTTTT. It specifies CASSPMGTGELFF.

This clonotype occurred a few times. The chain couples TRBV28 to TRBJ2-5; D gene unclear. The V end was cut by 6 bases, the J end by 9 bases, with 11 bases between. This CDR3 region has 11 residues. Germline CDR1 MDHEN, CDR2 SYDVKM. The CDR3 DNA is TGTGCCAGCAGCCCTCGGGCGGCCCAGTACTTC. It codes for CASSPRAAQYF. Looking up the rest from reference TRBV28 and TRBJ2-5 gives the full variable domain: DVKVTQSSRYLVKRTGEKVFLECVQDMDHENMFWYRQDPGLGLRLIYFSYDVKMKEKGDIPEGYSVSREKKERFSLILESASTNQTSMYLCASSPRAAQYFGPGTRLLVL.

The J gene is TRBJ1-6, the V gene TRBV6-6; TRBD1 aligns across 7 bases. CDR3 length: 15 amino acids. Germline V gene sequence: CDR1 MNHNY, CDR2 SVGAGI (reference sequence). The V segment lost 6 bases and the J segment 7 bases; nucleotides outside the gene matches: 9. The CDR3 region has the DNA TGTGCCAGCAGCCATGGGGACAGACCGAATTCACCCCTCCACTTT. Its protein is CASSHGDRPNSPLHF.

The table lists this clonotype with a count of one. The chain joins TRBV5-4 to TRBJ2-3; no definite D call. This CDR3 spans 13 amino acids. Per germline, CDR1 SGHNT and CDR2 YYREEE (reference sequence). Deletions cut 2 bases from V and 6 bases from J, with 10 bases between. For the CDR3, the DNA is TGTGCCAGCAGCTTCCCTGACGCGGATACGCAGTATTTT. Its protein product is CASSFPDADTQYF.

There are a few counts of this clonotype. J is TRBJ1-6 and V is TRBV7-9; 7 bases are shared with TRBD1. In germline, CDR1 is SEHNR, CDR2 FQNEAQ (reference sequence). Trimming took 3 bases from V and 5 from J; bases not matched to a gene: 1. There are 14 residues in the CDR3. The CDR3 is CASSFTGDNSPLHF. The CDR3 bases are TGTGCCAGCAGCTTCACAGGGGATAATTCACCCCTCCACTTT. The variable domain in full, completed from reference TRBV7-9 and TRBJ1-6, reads DTGVSQNPRHKITKRGQNVTFRCDPISEHNRLYWYRQTLGQGPEFLTYFQNEAQLEKSRLLSDRFSAERPKGSFSTLEIQRTEQGDSAMYLCASSFTGDNSPLHFGNGTRLTVT.